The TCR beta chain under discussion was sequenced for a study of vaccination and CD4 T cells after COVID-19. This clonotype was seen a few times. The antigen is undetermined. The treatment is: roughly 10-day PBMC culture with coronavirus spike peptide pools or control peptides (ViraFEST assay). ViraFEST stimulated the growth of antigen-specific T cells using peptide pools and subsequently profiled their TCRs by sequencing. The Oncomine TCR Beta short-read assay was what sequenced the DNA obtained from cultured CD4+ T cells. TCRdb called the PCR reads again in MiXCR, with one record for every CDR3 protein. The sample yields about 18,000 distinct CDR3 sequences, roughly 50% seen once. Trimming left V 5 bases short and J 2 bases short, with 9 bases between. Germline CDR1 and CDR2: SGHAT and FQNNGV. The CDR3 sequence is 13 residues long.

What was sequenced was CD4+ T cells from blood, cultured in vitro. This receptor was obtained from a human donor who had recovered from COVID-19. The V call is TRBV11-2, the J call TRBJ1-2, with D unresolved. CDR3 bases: TGTGCCAGCAGCCCGGAATACAACTATGGCTACACCTTC. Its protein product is CASSPEYNYGYTF.